These T cell receptor beta chains were read from a single sample in a study of monozygotic twins with cystic fibrosis. The protocol was immunoSEQ multiplex PCR, while the TCRdb copy is restricted to in-frame clones and leaves out a portion. The sample includes roughly 25,000 clones, 91% seen only once; the top ten take approximately 0.3%. Input material: blood. Every receptor here comes from a girl aged 2 to 9 with cystic fibrosis. The CDR3 runs from the conserved cysteine through the conserved F or W. The D gene is left open where the match is weak. Not every row has a clone size; where given, it reads once, few, many or a size class.

NA	TRBV13	NA	TRBJ2-5	TGTGCCGGCAGGGGACCAGAGACCCAGTACTTC	CAGRGPETQYF
NA	TRBV9	TRBD2	TRBJ2-4	TGTGCCAGCAGCCCCTCGGGGGGAGGGGACATTCAGTACTTC	CASSPSGGGDIQYF
once	TRBV5-1	NA	TRBJ1-4	TGCGCCAGCAGCTTCAGGGACGGTACTAATGAAAAACTGTTTTTT	CASSFRDGTNEKLFF
NA	TRBV7-8	NA	TRBJ1-3	TGTGCCAGCAGAGCAGGTACCCACTCTGGAAACACCATATATTTT	CASRAGTHSGNTIYF
NA	TRBV15	NA	TRBJ2-3	TGTGCCACCAGCAGAGATTACAGCACAGATACGCAGTATTTT	CATSRDYSTDTQYF
NA	TRBV4-3	NA	TRBJ1-2	TGCGCCAGCAGCCAAGATCATGGCATCTCTAACTATGGCTACACCTTC	CASSQDHGISNYGYTF
NA	TRBV19	NA	TRBJ2-7	TGTGCCAGTAGTATAGATTACAAGGGGTCCTACGAGCAGTACTTT	CASSIDYKGSYEQYF
NA	TRBV7-2	NA	TRBJ1-3	TGTGCCAGCAGCTTAGCCGCAGAGGGGCTCGGAAACACCATATATTTT	CASSLAAEGLGNTIYF
NA	TRBV4-3	NA	TRBJ1-3	TGCGCCAGCAGCCAAGAGGCCAGCTTCTCTGGAAACACCATATATTTT	CASSQEASFSGNTIYF
NA	TRBV5-1	NA	TRBJ1-2	TGCGCCAGCTCGCGGTGGATAGTCTCGGGGTCTAAATCCAAGGGTGGCTACACCTTC	CASSRWIVSGSKSKGGYTF
NA	TRBV7-2	TRBD2	TRBJ2-7	TGTGCCAGCAGCTCGACTAGCGGGGGGGCCTACGAGCAGTACTTC	CASSSTSGGAYEQYF
NA	TRBV5-4	TRBD2	TRBJ2-1	TGTGCCAGCAGCTATAGCGGGGACAATGAGCAGTTCTTC	CASSYSGDNEQFF
once	TRBV7-8	NA	TRBJ1-1	TGTGCCAGCAGTTTCAACCGACACACTGAAGCTTTCTTT	CASSFNRHTEAFF
NA	TRBV9	NA	TRBJ1-3	TGTGCCAGCAGCGTCTCCCCGGGGGGACTCGGAAACACCATATATTTT	CASSVSPGGLGNTIYF
NA	TRBV29-1	TRBD1	TRBJ1-1	TGCAGCGTTGTAAAGACAGGGAGGGACACTGAAGCTTTCTTT	CSVVKTGRDTEAFF